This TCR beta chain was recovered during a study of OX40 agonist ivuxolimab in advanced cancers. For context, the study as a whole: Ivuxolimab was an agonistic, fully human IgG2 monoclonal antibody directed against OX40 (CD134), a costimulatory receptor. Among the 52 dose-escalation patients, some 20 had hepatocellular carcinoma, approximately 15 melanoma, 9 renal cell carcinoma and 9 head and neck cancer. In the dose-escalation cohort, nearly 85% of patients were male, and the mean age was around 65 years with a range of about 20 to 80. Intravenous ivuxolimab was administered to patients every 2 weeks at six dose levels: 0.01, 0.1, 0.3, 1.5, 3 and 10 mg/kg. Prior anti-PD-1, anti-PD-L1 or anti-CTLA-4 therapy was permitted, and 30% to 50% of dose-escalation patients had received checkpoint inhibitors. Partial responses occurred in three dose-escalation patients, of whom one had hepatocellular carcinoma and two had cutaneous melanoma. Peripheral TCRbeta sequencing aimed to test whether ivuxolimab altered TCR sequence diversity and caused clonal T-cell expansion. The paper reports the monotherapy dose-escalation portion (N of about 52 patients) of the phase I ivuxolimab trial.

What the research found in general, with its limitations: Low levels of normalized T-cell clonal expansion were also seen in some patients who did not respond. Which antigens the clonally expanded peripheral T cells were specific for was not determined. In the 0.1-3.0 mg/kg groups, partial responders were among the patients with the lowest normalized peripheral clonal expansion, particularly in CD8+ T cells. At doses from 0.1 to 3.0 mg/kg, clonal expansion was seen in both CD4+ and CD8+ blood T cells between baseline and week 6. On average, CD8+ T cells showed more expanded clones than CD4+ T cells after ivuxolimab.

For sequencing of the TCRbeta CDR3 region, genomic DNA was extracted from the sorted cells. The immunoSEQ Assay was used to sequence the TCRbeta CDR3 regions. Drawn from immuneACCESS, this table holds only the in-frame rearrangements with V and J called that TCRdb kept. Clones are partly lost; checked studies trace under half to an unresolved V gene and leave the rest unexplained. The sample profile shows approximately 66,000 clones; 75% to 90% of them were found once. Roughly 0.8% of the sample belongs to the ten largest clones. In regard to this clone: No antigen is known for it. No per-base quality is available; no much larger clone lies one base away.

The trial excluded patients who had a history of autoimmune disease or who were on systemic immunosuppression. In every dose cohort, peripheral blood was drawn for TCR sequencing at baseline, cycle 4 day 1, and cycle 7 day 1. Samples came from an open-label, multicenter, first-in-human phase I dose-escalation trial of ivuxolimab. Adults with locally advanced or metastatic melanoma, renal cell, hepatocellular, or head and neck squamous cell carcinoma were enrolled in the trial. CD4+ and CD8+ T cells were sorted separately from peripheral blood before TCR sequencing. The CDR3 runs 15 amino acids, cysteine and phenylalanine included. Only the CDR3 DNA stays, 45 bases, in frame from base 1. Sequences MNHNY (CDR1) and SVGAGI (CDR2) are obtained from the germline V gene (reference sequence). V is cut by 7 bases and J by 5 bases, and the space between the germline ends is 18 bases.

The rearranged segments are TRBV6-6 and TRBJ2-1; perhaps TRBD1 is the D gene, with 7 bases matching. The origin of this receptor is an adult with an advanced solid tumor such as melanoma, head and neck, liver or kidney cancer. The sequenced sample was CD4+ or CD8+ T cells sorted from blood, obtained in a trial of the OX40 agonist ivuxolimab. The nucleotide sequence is TGTGCCAGCACCCCGGGCCAGGGGGGAAACAATGAGCAGTTCTTC. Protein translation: CASTPGQGGNNEQFF.